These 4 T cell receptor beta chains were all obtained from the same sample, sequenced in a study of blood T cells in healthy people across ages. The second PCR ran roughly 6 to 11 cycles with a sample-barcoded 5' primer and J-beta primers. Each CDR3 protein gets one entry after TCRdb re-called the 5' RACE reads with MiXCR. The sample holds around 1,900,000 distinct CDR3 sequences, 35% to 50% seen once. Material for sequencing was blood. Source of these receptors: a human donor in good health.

CDR3: CASSQDYGTDHSYNEQFF. CDR3 nucleotides: TGTGCCAGCAGCCAAGATTACGGGACAGACCACTCCTACAATGAGCAGTTCTTC. The V and J genes are TRBV3-1 and TRBJ2-1, with TRBD1 matching over 7 bases. The V segment lost 0 bases and the J segment 0 bases; nucleotides outside the gene matches: 8. Germline V lookup: CDR1 LGHDT, CDR2 YNNKEL (reference sequence). This CDR3 has 18 residues.

CDR3 in amino acids: CASSFRTGPSDTQYF. The DNA for the CDR3 is TGTGCCAGCAGCTTCAGGACAGGGCCATCAGATACGCAGTATTTT. This chain joins TRBV7-8 and TRBJ2-3; 8 nucleotides align to TRBD1. Per the germline V gene, CDR1 is SGHVS and CDR2 is FQNEAQ. CDR3 length: 15 amino acids. Unmatched junction bases numbered 6, after V lost 3 bases and J lost 4 bases.

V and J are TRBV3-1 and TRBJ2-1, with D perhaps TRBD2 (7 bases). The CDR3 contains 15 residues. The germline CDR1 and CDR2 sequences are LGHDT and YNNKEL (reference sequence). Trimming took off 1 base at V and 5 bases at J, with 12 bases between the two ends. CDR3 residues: CASSQVGGGNNEQFF. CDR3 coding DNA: TGTGCCAGCAGCCAAGTGGGAGGGGGGAACAATGAGCAGTTCTTC.

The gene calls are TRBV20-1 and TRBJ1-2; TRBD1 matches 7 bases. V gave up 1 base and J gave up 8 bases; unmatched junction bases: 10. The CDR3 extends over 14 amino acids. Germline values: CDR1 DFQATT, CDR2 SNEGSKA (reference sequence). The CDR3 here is CSARVLTGQVGYTF. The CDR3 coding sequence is TGCAGTGCTAGAGTGTTGACAGGGCAGGTCGGCTACACCTTC.